The 11 T cell receptor beta chains presented below share a single source sample, sequenced in a study of cytomegalovirus exposure and HLA in healthy donors. PCR involved 60 Vbeta and 13 Jbeta primers. Using immunoSEQ multiplex PCR, the repertoire was profiled, and TCRdb retains in-frame clones only, with some absent. The repertoire holds around 150,000 clones, with roughly four fifths as singletons. Sequencing input: PBMCs. The receptors shown here come from a man aged 25-45 years in good health and CMV-seropositive.

This clone was seen a handful of times. This chain uses TRBV29-1 with TRBJ1-1; D ambiguous. Germline V gene sequence: CDR1 SQVTM, CDR2 ANQGSEA. Between the trimmed V and J ends, which lost 7 bases and 1 base, there was a span of 4 bases. The CDR3 spans 10 residues. Here the CDR3 reads CSGQNTEAFF. In nucleotides, the CDR3 is TGCAGCGGACAGAACACTGAAGCTTTCTTT.

The rearrangement joins TRBV28 to TRBJ2-7, with a possible D match to TRBD2 (6 bases). The CDR3 sequence is 15 residues long. The germline V gene has CDR1 MDHEN and CDR2 SYDVKM. V was clipped by 3 bases and J by 6 bases, with 18 bases between them. CDR3 in DNA: TGTGCCAGCAGTTTGGCAGGACGCCTCGGGAGCGAGCAGTACTTC. Its translation: CASSLAGRLGSEQYF.

The rearrangement links TRBV27 to TRBJ2-7; a possible D gene is TRBD1 (5 bases). Germline V gene sequence: CDR1 MNHEY, CDR2 SMNVEV (reference sequence). Trimming pared 6 bases from V and 2 bases from J, leaving 14 bases between. The CDR3 has 14 residues. CDR3 nucleotide sequence: TGTGCCAGCAGAACTGACAGCTATGCCTACGAGCAGTACTTC. It codes for CASRTDSYAYEQYF.

This chain connects TRBV15 to TRBJ1-2; D possibly corresponds to TRBD1 (5 bases). V lost 0 bases and J lost 4, with 12 bases in between. CDR3 length equals 15 residues. Germline CDR1 is LNHNV and CDR2 is YYDKDF (reference sequence). The CDR3 sequence: CATSRENRDSYGYTF. CDR3 nucleotide sequence: TGTGCCACCAGCAGAGAGAATCGGGACTCCTATGGCTACACCTTC.

The CDR3 nucleotides read TGTGCCTGGGTGGACAGGGGCAATGGCTACACCTTC. It codes for CAWVDRGNGYTF. This sequence joins TRBV30 and TRBJ1-2; 9 positions agree with TRBD1. J lost 6 bases, V lost 5 bases, and 4 bases had no gene match. CDR3 length: 12 amino acids. The V gene's germline CDR1 is GTSNPN and CDR2 SVGIG (reference sequence).

The sample holds one count of this clone. The chain links TRBV28 to TRBJ2-5; 9 bases align to TRBD1. The V segment lost 4 bases and the J segment 7 bases; nucleotides outside the gene matches: 4. CDR3 size: 13 residues. The germline CDR1 and CDR2 sequences are MDHEN and SYDVKM. CDR3 sequence reads: CASSSGQGWTQYF. In nucleotides, the CDR3 is TGTGCCAGCAGTTCGGGACAGGGTTGGACCCAGTACTTC.

The chain combines TRBV5-4 with TRBJ2-7; 11 positions match TRBD2. The V segment lost 4 bases and the J segment 7 bases; nucleotides outside the gene matches: 10. The CDR3 sequence is 15 residues long. The germline gives CDR1 SGHNT, CDR2 YYREEE (reference sequence). This chain's CDR3 is CASSVGTSGLWEQYF. For the CDR3, the DNA is TGTGCCAGCAGCGTCGGGACTAGCGGCCTTTGGGAGCAGTACTTC.

In DNA, the CDR3 is TGCGCCAGCAGCTTGTACACCAATGAGCAGTTCTTC. It codes for CASSLYTNEQFF. The V call is TRBV5-1, the J call TRBJ2-1; D uncertain. The CDR3 extends over 12 amino acids. Germline assignment: CDR1 SGHRS and CDR2 YFSETQ. Trimming shortened V by 1 base and J by 6 bases, and 5 bases separated the two germline ends.

The rearrangement uses TRBV20-1 and TRBJ2-3; maybe TRBD2 (6 bases). In germline, CDR1 is DFQATT, CDR2 SNEGSKA (reference sequence). The CDR3 is made up of 10 amino acids. Trimming pared 5 bases from V and 7 bases from J, leaving 7 bases between. CDR3 sequence: CSARDYTQYF. CDR3 nucleotide sequence: TGCAGTGCTCGGGACTATACGCAGTATTTT.

Details on this clone: The junction and the germline gene differ at one end; a read error may be behind it. V gene TRBV5-4 combines with J gene TRBJ1-5, with 7 bases aligning to TRBD1. The CDR3 consists of 13 residues. Per germline, CDR1 SGHNT and CDR2 YYREEE (reference sequence). The CDR3 coding sequence is TGTGCCAGCAGCTTTAATTCCCTGGGACAGAAGGATTTT. Translating gives CASSFNSLGQKDF.

The gene calls are TRBV5-1 and TRBJ1-2; TRBD1 might be the D (6 bases). V lost 4 bases and J lost 2, with 21 bases in between. Germline V gene data show CDR1 as SGHRS and CDR2 as YFSETQ. The CDR3 runs 17 residues. The CDR3 sequence is CASSLEDRLTRNYGYTF. DNA of the CDR3: TGCGCCAGCAGCCTTGAGGACAGACTTACTCGAAACTATGGCTACACCTTC. Based on the CDR3 plus reference TRBV5-1 and TRBJ1-2, the full variable domain is KAGVTQTPRYLIKTRGQQVTLSCSPISGHRSVSWYQQTPGQGLQFLFEYFSETQRNKGNFPGRFSGRQFSNSRSEMNVSTLELGDSALYLCASSLEDRLTRNYGYTFGSGTRLTVV.